One and the same sample provided the 18 T cell receptor beta chains below, sequenced in a study of control samples from healthy donors and cancer patients. TCRdb's copy holds only in-frame clones and misses some; the assay was immunoSEQ multiplex PCR. The sample lists about 150,000 clones; nearly 95% were seen once. The source material was blood. Receptors were obtained from a man aged 50 to 59 in good health.

The V and J genes are TRBV27 and TRBJ1-2; D gene ambiguous. The CDR3 has 11 amino acids. Germline CDR1 and CDR2: MNHEY and SMNVEV (reference sequence). V gave up 7 bases and J gave up 1 base, with 4 bases separating them. The CDR3 DNA follows: TGTGCCAGCAAGAGTAACTATGGCTACACCTTC. Protein product: CASKSNYGYTF.

The rearrangement joins TRBV4-1 to TRBJ2-5, with 10 nucleotides matching TRBD2. V was pared by 4 bases and J by 5 bases, with 10 bases of the junction left unmatched. This CDR3 is 16 amino acids long. CDR1 and CDR2 (germline): MGHRA, YSYEKL. CDR3 protein: CASSRYLAGDFETQYF. The CDR3 DNA sequence: TGCGCCAGCAGCCGCTACCTAGCGGGAGATTTTGAGACCCAGTACTTC.

This rearrangement joins TRBV27 to TRBJ2-7; the match to TRBD1 covers 7 bases. The CDR3 length is 14 residues. Germline CDR1 reads MNHEY; CDR2 reads SMNVEV (reference sequence). After removal of 3 bases from V and 2 bases from J, the junction contained 4 bases not matched to a gene. The CDR3 spells CASSFSTGPYEQYF. Written as DNA, the CDR3 is TGTGCCAGCAGTTTTTCGACAGGGCCCTACGAGCAGTACTTC.

The table lists this clone with a count of one. The chain's CDR3 is CASSLGPGETQYF. The CDR3 DNA reads TGCGCCAGCAGCTTGGGACCGGGGGAGACCCAGTACTTC. The V gene is TRBV5-1, the J gene TRBJ2-5, with a tentative D call TRBD2 (5 bases). Trimming removed 0 bases from V and 5 bases from J, with 8 bases in between. Per the germline V gene, CDR1 is SGHRS and CDR2 is YFSETQ. CDR3 size: 13 residues.

This chain uses TRBV15 with TRBJ1-1; the D gene is possibly TRBD1 (5 bases). This CDR3 has 11 amino acids. Germline V gene lookup returns CDR1 LNHNV and CDR2 YYDKDF (reference sequence). Trimming left V 8 bases short and J 4 bases short, with 8 bases between. CDR3 amino acids: CATAGLTEAFF. The CDR3 bases are TGTGCCACCGCAGGGCTCACTGAAGCTTTCTTT. The full variable domain, its missing parts supplied by reference TRBV15 and TRBJ1-1, is DAMVIQNPRYQVTQFGKPVTLSCSQTLNHNVMYWYQQKSSQAPKLLFHYYDKDFNNEADTPDNFQSRRPNTSFCFLDIRSPGLGDTAMYLCATAGLTEAFFGQGTRLTVV.

The chain joins TRBV28 to TRBJ1-4; TRBD1 is a possible D gene (5 bases). This CDR3 has 13 amino acids. Trimming removed 4 bases at V and 5 bases at J, with 8 bases between. Germline V CDR1 and CDR2: MDHEN, SYDVKM. CDR3 protein: CASSSRVNEKLFF. The CDR3 nucleotides read TGTGCCAGCAGTTCCAGGGTGAATGAAAAACTGTTTTTT.

The chain joins TRBV28 to TRBJ1-1; no clear D. V was pared by 2 bases and J by 1 base, with 5 bases between. The CDR3 loop spans 13 amino acids. In germline, CDR1 is MDHEN, CDR2 SYDVKM. The DNA for the CDR3 is TGTGCCAGCAGTTTAAAGTGGAACACTGAAGCTTTCTTT. Residues: CASSLKWNTEAFF.

The chain joins TRBV21-1 to TRBJ2-7; TRBD2, as called in the table, went unchecked against the DNA. TRBV21-1 is a pseudogene. This CDR3 has 14 amino acids. CDR3 coding DNA: TGTGCCAGCAGTACCCCGGGACTAGCGGGACCCGTCGGCTTC. Its translation: CASSTPGLAGPVGF.

This clone was detected once. The V and J genes are TRBV25-1 and TRBJ2-1; 8 bases match TRBD2. V lost 2 bases, J lost 4 bases, and 4 bases stayed unmatched. CDR3 length equals 15 residues. Germline values: CDR1 MGHDK, CDR2 SYGVNS. The CDR3 region is CASSEPSGPYNEQFF. Here the CDR3 DNA reads TGTGCCAGCAGTGAACCTAGCGGGCCATACAATGAGCAGTTCTTC. The full variable domain, in which reference TRBV25-1 and TRBJ2-1 provide the parts outside the CDR3, is EADIYQTPRYLVIGTGKKITLECSQTMGHDKMYWYQQDPGMELHLIHYSYGVNSTEKGDLSSESTVSRIRTEHFPLTLESARPSHTSQYLCASSEPSGPYNEQFFGPGTRLTVL.

The V call is TRBV3-1 (or the pseudogene TRBV3-2), the J call TRBJ1-1; D not resolved. V lost 0 bases, J lost 4 bases, and 6 bases lay in between. The CDR3 has 13 residues. Germline values: CDR1 LGHDT, CDR2 YNNKEL (reference sequence). CDR3 nucleotide sequence: TGTGCCAGCAGCCAAGAATTGGGCACTGAAGCTTTCTTT. Translation: CASSQELGTEAFF.

The rearrangement uses TRBV6-5 and TRBJ1-2; no reliable D call. The CDR3 totals 14 residues. V was trimmed by 4 bases and J by 8 bases, leaving 17 bases between them. From germline, CDR1 is MNHEY and CDR2 SVGAGI. CDR3 DNA: TGTGCCAGCAGTTCCCACGGTAAAGGTATCGGCTACACCTTC. It yields the protein CASSSHGKGIGYTF.

The chain couples TRBV3-1 (or the pseudogene TRBV3-2) to TRBJ2-2; possible D gene TRBD1, 6 bases. The germline V gene encodes CDR1 LGHDT and CDR2 YNNKEL (reference sequence). The CDR3 runs to 15 residues. Trimming shortened V by 7 bases and J by 0 bases, and 12 bases separated the two germline ends. CDR3 amino acids: CASTLRGTNTGELFF. CDR3 bases: TGTGCCAGCACGTTGAGGGGGACGAACACCGGGGAGCTGTTTTTT.

The CDR3 DNA reads as TGTGCCAGCAGTCTATGGGGTCGGAACACTGAAGCTTTCTTT. Translated, it gives CASSLWGRNTEAFF. The chain uses TRBV2 and TRBJ1-1; D is undetermined. Deletions cut 5 bases from V and 1 base from J, with 11 bases between. The CDR3 totals 14 residues. CDR1 is SNHLY, CDR2 FYNNEI, per germline.

The chain carries TRBV19 and TRBJ1-2; TRBD1 might be the D (5 bases). Germline CDR1 and CDR2: LNHDA and SQIVND (reference sequence). With 8 bases removed from V and 0 bases from J, the gap between germline ends came to 10 bases. CDR3 length equals 13 residues. CDR3 region: CASSARANYGYTF. The CDR3 coding sequence is TGTGCCAGTTCCGCCAGGGCTAACTATGGCTACACCTTC.

This chain links TRBV28 with TRBJ2-7, with D tentatively TRBD2 (6 bases). Germline V lookup: CDR1 MDHEN, CDR2 SYDVKM. V shed 4 bases and J shed 3 bases, with 7 bases lying between them. This CDR3 is 12 amino acids long. CDR3 loop: CASSSGGYEQYF. CDR3 DNA: TGTGCCAGCAGTTCCGGGGGCTACGAGCAGTACTTC.

This chain links TRBV9 with TRBJ2-5; 7 bases align to TRBD1. This CDR3 spans 15 amino acids. The germline CDR1 and CDR2 sequences are SGDLS and YYNGEE. With 2 bases clipped from V and 4 bases from J, the junction kept 8 bases outside the gene matches. The CDR3 nucleotides are TGTGCCAGCAGCGTCGACAGGGCAGAAGGAGAGACCCAGTACTTC. Translating gives CASSVDRAEGETQYF.

This clone has only one observation. The chain couples TRBV19 to TRBJ2-1, with 11 positions matching TRBD2. Germline V lookup: CDR1 LNHDA, CDR2 SQIVND (reference sequence). The CDR3 is 16 residues long. V lost 2 bases and J lost 4; bases outside the gene matches: 4. As DNA, the CDR3 is TGTGCCAGTAGTATATTCACTAGCGGGAGTTACAATGAGCAGTTCTTC. Its translation: CASSIFTSGSYNEQFF.

V gene TRBV3-1 (or the pseudogene TRBV3-2) combines with J gene TRBJ1-6; unclear D gene. Trimming stripped 5 bases from V and 8 bases from J, with 13 bases between. The CDR3 totals 14 residues. The germline gives CDR1 LGHDT, CDR2 YNNKEL (reference sequence). The CDR3 loop is CASSEGVIHSPLHF. The CDR3 DNA reads TGTGCCAGCAGCGAGGGAGTAATTCATTCACCCCTCCACTTT.